This T cell receptor (beta chain) was found in a study of blood T cells in healthy people across ages. Alongside a J-beta primer mix, a sample-barcoded 5' primer served in a second PCR lasting 7 to 11 cycles. A minimum of 2.5 million CDR3-containing paired-end reads was obtained for each sample. Each CDR3 protein gets one entry after TCRdb re-called the 5' RACE reads with MiXCR. The sample includes 800,000 to 950,000 distinct CDR3 sequences, under 50% of them seen just once. Looked up from germline, CDR1 is MNHEY and CDR2 is SMNVEV (reference sequence). The CDR3 runs 16 residues. Trimming removed 3 bases at V and 2 bases at J, with 17 bases between. This clonotype appeared a few times.

The clonotype comes from a man aged 30 to 45 in good health. The sequencing sample was made of blood. This sequence joins TRBV27 and TRBJ2-7; possibly TRBD1 or TRBD2 for D (6 bases each). This CDR3 is CASSFKGGGVTYEQYF. In DNA, the CDR3 is TGTGCCAGCAGTTTTAAAGGGGGAGGAGTAACCTACGAGCAGTACTTC.